A single sample gave rise to the 7 T cell receptor beta chains below, sequenced in a study of OX40 agonist ivuxolimab in advanced cancers. The method was immunoSEQ multiplex PCR; TCRdb's version includes in-frame clones alone and lacks a portion of them. The table lists over 55,000 clones, 80% of them singletons. The source material was CD4+ or CD8+ T cells sorted from blood, sampled in a trial of the OX40 agonist ivuxolimab. The origin of the receptors is an adult with an advanced solid tumor such as melanoma, head and neck, liver or kidney cancer.

This chain uses TRBV28 with TRBJ2-1; D gene ambiguous. CDR1 and CDR2 from the germline V gene are MDHEN and SYDVKM. CDR3 length: 11 residues. Trimming shortened V by 5 bases and J by 4 bases, and 3 bases separated the two germline ends. The CDR3 coding sequence is TGTGCCAGCAGTCGTTACAATGAGCAGTTCTTC. Encoded protein: CASSRYNEQFF.

This clone showed up just a few times. This chain joins TRBV5-8 and TRBJ1-2; 9 positions agree with TRBD1. CDR1 is SGHTS and CDR2 is YDEGEE in the germline V gene. This CDR3 spans 16 amino acids. V lost 0 bases to trimming and J lost 7 bases; unmatched junction nucleotides: 10. The CDR3 DNA is TGTGCCAGCAGCTTGGGAACAGGGGGCTCAGTACGTGGCTACACCTTC. Its protein is CASSLGTGGSVRGYTF.

This clone was seen a handful of times. The V gene is TRBV6-4, the J gene TRBJ2-1; possible D gene TRBD1, 6 bases. This CDR3 has 13 residues. Germline V gene data show CDR1 as MRHNA and CDR2 as SNTAGT. V was trimmed by 4 bases and J by 9 bases, leaving 13 bases between them. CDR3 sequence reads: CASSGEVGGEQFF. The CDR3 DNA is TGTGCCAGCAGTGGTGAGGTAGGGGGTGAGCAGTTCTTC.

The gene calls are TRBV9 and TRBJ2-5; possible D gene TRBD2, 6 bases. The V end lost 0 bases, the J end lost 2 bases, and 14 bases lay between the germline ends. In germline, CDR1 is SGDLS, CDR2 YYNGEE. The CDR3 is made up of 16 amino acids. DNA for the CDR3: TGTGCCAGCAGCGTAGAGACGGGGGACCTACAAGAGACCCAGTACTTC. This encodes CASSVETGDLQETQYF.

This rearrangement joins TRBV5-1 to TRBJ2-3, with D hard to call. The CDR3 runs to 18 residues. The V gene lost 0 bases and the J gene lost 0 bases, with 17 bases spanning the gap. Germline V gene data show CDR1 as SGHRS and CDR2 as YFSETQ. Here the CDR3 reads CASSLAVVLTRSTDTQYF. For the CDR3, the DNA is TGCGCCAGCAGCTTGGCGGTCGTCTTGACTCGAAGCACAGATACGCAGTATTTT.

The genes are TRBV9 and TRBJ2-2; 13 bases map to TRBD2. The CDR3 is 17 amino acids. Germline values: CDR1 SGDLS, CDR2 YYNGEE. The trim removed 3 bases at V and 1 base at J, leaving 3 bases unmatched. The CDR3 here is CASSALAGGRNTGELFF. The CDR3 coding sequence is TGTGCCAGCAGCGCACTAGCGGGGGGGCGGAACACCGGGGAGCTGTTTTTT.

The chain is built from TRBV29-1 and TRBJ2-3; 8 bases are shared with TRBD1. CDR3 length equals 13 residues. The trim removed 7 bases at V and 5 bases at J, leaving 8 bases unmatched. Germline CDR1 SQVTM, CDR2 ANQGSEA. CDR3 amino acids: CSARGQGRDTQYF. The CDR3 coding sequence is TGCAGCGCCAGAGGACAGGGCAGAGATACGCAGTATTTT.